Listed below are T cell receptor beta chains from one sample, sequenced in a study of T cell clonotyping in hematopoietic cell transplantation. Assay: immunoSEQ multiplex PCR; the TCRdb copy retains only in-frame clones and omits some. The sample records 35,000 to 45,000 clones, 85% to 95% being singletons. This material consisted of peripheral blood mononuclear cells, taken before stem cell transplant. The receptors here all came from a man aged 40-49 years with chronic myeloid leukemia. Some clones in this sample may be carry-over from other donors' samples. Each CDR3 is given with its conserved first and last residue. D genes are given only for firm matches. A clone size is listed for some rows: how often the clone was seen (once, few, many), or a class if it is expanded.

TRBJ2-3,.,TRBV4-3,.,TGCGCCAGCAGCCAAGATTGGGGGACGGATGTCACAGATACGCAGTATTTT,CASSQDWGTDVTDTQYF
TRBJ1-4,.,TRBV5-1,.,TGCGCCAGCAGCTTGGGGGGGGCTAATGAAAAACTGTTTTTT,CASSLGGANEKLFF
TRBJ2-3,.,TRBV6-6,TRBD1,TGTGCCATCGGGGGACAGGGGGATACGCAGTATTTT,CAIGGQGDTQYF
TRBJ1-1,.,TRBV5-5,.,TGTGCCAGCAGCTTGGACACGAACACTGAAGCTTTCTTT,CASSLDTNTEAFF
TRBJ1-4,.,TRBV19,.,TGTGCCAGTAGTTATAATGAAAAACTGTTTTTT,CASSYNEKLFF
TRBJ1-6,.,TRBV25-1,.,TGTGCCAGCAGTGAATTGGGCCCCGGGGGCGGTTCACCCCTCCACTTT,CASSELGPGGGSPLHF
TRBJ1-6,.,TRBV6-1,.,TGTGCCAGCAGTGAAGCGTTTGGTTCACCCCTCCACTTT,CASSEAFGSPLHF
TRBJ2-3,.,TRBV19,TRBD1,TGTGCCAGTAGTATAAGGGACAGAGGAACAGATACGCAGTATTTT,CASSIRDRGTDTQYF
TRBJ2-5,.,TRBV5-1,.,TGCGCCAGCAGCTGGATCAGGGGCCAAGAGACCCAGTACTTC,CASSWIRGQETQYF
TRBJ2-7,.,TRBV2,TRBD1,TGTGCCAGCAGTAGGTCGGGACAGGGAGGGGACGAGCAGTACTTC,CASSRSGQGGDEQYF
TRBJ2-7,few,TRBV5-4,.,TGTGCCAGCAGCCGGGACCCATACGAGCAGTACTTC,CASSRDPYEQYF
TRBJ2-7,once,TRBV30,TRBD1,TGTGCCTGGAGTGTGGGGCAGGGGGTGTACGAGCAGTACTTC,CAWSVGQGVYEQYF
TRBJ2-7,.,TRBV5-6,.,TGTGCCAGCAGCTTCGGGAGTGAACCCGAGCAGTACTTC,CASSFGSEPEQYF
TRBJ1-3,.,TRBV4-2,.,TGTGCCAGCAGCCAGGACGGTGGAAACACCATATATTTT,CASSQDGGNTIYF
TRBJ1-3,.,TRBV2,.,TGTGCCAGCAGTGCGGTAAAGGGGGTTTTCCTAGGAAACACCATATATTTT,CASSAVKGVFLGNTIYF
TRBJ2-7,.,TRBV7-2,.,TGTGCCAGCAGCTTAGCCGCTAGCGTACACGCGTTACTATACGAGCAGTACTTC,CASSLAASVHALLYEQYF
TRBJ1-5,once,TRBV9,.,TGTGCCAGCAGCCGAGGGATGGAGGGGAATAATCAGCCCCAGCATTTT,CASSRGMEGNNQPQHF
TRBJ1-2,once,TRBV30,.,TGTGCCTGGAGTTCCACAGGGAACTATGGCTACACCTTC,CAWSSTGNYGYTF
TRBJ2-5,.,TRBV30,TRBD1,TGTGCCTGGAGCTCGACGGGACAGGGTCAAGAGACCCAGTACTTC,CAWSSTGQGQETQYF
TRBJ1-2,.,TRBV2,.,TGTGCCAGCAGTGAAGGGCAGATTACTAACTATGGCTACACCTTC,CASSEGQITNYGYTF
TRBJ2-4,.,TRBV28,TRBD1,TGTGCCAGCAGGGACCAGGCAGGGGGAACGAAAAACATTCAGTACTTC,CASRDQAGGTKNIQYF
TRBJ2-2,.,TRBV30,.,TGTGCCTGGGATACAGGGACTACGGGGGGCGGGGAGCTGTTTTTT,CAWDTGTTGGGELFF
TRBJ2-7,once,TRBV6-5,.,TGTGCCAGCAGTCGCCTGGACGAGCAGTACTTC,CASSRLDEQYF
TRBJ2-2,.,TRBV27,.,TGTGCCAGCCGGTTTACCGGGGAGCTGTTTTTT,CASRFTGELFF
TRBJ2-2,.,TRBV5-1,TRBD1,TGCGCCAGCAGCCCGGACAGGACATACACCGGGGAGCTGTTTTTT,CASSPDRTYTGELFF
TRBJ2-2,.,TRBV11-3,TRBD1,TGTGCCAGCAGTCGGTCCGGGACAGGGAACACCGGGGAGCTGTTTTTT,CASSRSGTGNTGELFF
TRBJ2-7,once,TRBV5-1,.,TGCGCCAGCAGCTTACCAGGGGCCTACGAGCAGTACTTC,CASSLPGAYEQYF
TRBJ1-5,.,TRBV5-6,.,TGTGCCAGCAGCTCGGGGTACTTGGACAGTCAGCCCCAGCATTTT,CASSSGYLDSQPQHF
TRBJ2-5,once,TRBV10-1,TRBD1,TGCGCCAGCGAAGTCACCCAATTGACAGGGCTTCAAGAGACCCAGTACTTC,CASEVTQLTGLQETQYF
TRBJ2-3,.,TRBV19,TRBD1,TGTGCCAGTAGTATGACCCCTAGACAGGGGGCCTTCACAGATACGCAGTATTTT,CASSMTPRQGAFTDTQYF
TRBJ1-4,.,TRBV28,TRBD1,TGTGCCAGCAGGCCGGACAGGCAAACTAATGAAAAACTGTTTTTT,CASRPDRQTNEKLFF
TRBJ1-1,.,TRBV7-9,.,TGTGCCAGCAGCTTCGGGGACGGGGGAAACACTGAAGCTTTCTTT,CASSFGDGGNTEAFF
TRBJ1-1,.,TRBV6-5,.,TGTGCCAGCAGTTACTCAGGGCAGTTAATGAACACTGAAGCTTTCTTT,CASSYSGQLMNTEAFF
TRBJ2-7,.,TRBV7-9,TRBD1,TGTGCCAGCAAAGGGACAGTAACCTACGAGCAGTACTTC,CASKGTVTYEQYF
TRBJ1-1,.,TRBV7-9,.,TGTGCCAGCCGAAGGGAAGTTGAAGCTTTCTTT,CASRREVEAFF
TRBJ1-3,.,TRBV4-3,TRBD1,TGCGCCAGCAGCCTGGGTCCCCAGGGGGATATTGGAAACACCATATATTTT,CASSLGPQGDIGNTIYF
TRBJ2-1,.,TRBV15,TRBD2,TGTGCCACCAGCAGTTCCGGGACTAGTGTAAATGAGCAGTTCTTC,CATSSSGTSVNEQFF